The sequence of this T cell receptor (beta chain) was determined in a study of CD8 T cells in ankylosing spondylitis. Researchers built TCR beta libraries using quantitative 5'-RACE with molecular barcodes. Each CDR3 protein is one row after TCRdb ran MiXCR on the 5' RACE reads. Here the sample spans about 360,000 distinct CDR3 sequences, 20% being singletons. Study observations and caveats: Reactive arthritis synovial fluid and blood previously showed some of these motif variants. The disease-linked clones had a CD8+ phenotype and low blood frequencies. Made up of fewer than ten highly homologous variants, a TCR beta motif appeared characteristic of ankylosing spondylitis blood.

Germline V gene sequence: CDR1 DFQATT, CDR2 SNEGSKA (reference sequence). The CDR3 is 14 residues long. V was pared by 6 bases and J by 4 bases, with 11 bases of the junction left unmatched. This clonotype was recorded many times. Its antigen is unidentified. The source material was blood, either unsorted or a sorted T cell fraction (not recorded which). The gene calls are TRBV20-1 and TRBJ1-2; 7 bases are shared with TRBD1. This clonotype originated in a male donor with ankylosing spondylitis or in good health (not recorded which). The CDR3 sequence is CSASTGVEPYGYTF. CDR3 coding DNA: TGCAGTGCCTCAACAGGGGTCGAACCCTATGGCTACACCTTC.